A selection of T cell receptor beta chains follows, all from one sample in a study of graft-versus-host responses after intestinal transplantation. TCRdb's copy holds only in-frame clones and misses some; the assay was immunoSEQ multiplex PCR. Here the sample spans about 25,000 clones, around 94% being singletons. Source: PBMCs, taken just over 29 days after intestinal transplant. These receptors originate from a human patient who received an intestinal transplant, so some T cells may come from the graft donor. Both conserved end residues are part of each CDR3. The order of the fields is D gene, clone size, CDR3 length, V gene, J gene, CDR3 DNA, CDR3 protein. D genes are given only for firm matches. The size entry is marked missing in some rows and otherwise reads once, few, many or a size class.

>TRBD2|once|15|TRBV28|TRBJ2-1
TGTGCCAGCAGCCCGAAGCCGGGAGGGGTAAATGAGCAGTTCTTC
CASSPKPGGVNEQFF
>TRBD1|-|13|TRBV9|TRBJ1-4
TGTGCCAGCAGCGAGGGGGCGCGGGAAAAACTGTTTTTT
CASSEGAREKLFF
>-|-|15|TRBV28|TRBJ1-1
TGTGCCAGCATCCCTGGGAAGGCAGAAAACACTGAAGCTTTCTTT
CASIPGKAENTEAFF
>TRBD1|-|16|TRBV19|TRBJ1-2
TGTGCCAGTAGTCAACAGGGGCCCGGAGGATCCTATGGCTACACCTTC
CASSQQGPGGSYGYTF
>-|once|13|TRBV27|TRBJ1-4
TGTGCCAGCAGCCCGGGGGACCTCGAAAAACTGTTTTTT
CASSPGDLEKLFF
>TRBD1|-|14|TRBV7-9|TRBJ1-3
TGTGCCAGCATCACGACAGGGTCCGGAAACACCATATATTTT
CASITTGSGNTIYF
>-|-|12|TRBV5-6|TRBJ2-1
TGTGCCAGCAGCTTGGTAGGGGATAGGCAGTTCTTC
CASSLVGDRQFF
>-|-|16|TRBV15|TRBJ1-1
TGTGCCACCAGCAGAGATGCGCATACAGGGATCACTGAAGCTTTCTTT
CATSRDAHTGITEAFF
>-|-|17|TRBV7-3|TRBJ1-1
TGTGCCAGCAGCTTAAGCTCCTACCCCCCTTTCAGCACTGAAGCTTTCTTT
CASSLSSYPPFSTEAFF
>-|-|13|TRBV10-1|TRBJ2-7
TGCGCCAGCGGCCCGGGCAACTCCTACGAGCAGTACTTC
CASGPGNSYEQYF
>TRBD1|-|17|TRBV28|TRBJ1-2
TGTGCCAGCAGTTTATCCGGACAGGTGGGCCCAGGCTATGGCTACACCTTC
CASSLSGQVGPGYGYTF
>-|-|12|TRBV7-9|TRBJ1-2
TGTGCCAGCAGCGCCGGGACAAATGGCTACACCTTC
CASSAGTNGYTF
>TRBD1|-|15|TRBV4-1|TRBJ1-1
TGCGCCAGCAGCCAACGTAGGACAGGGACTACTGAAGCTTTCTTT
CASSQRRTGTTEAFF
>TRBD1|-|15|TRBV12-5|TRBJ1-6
TGTGCTAGTGGTTTGGTCGGGACAGATAATTCACCCCTCCACTTT
CASGLVGTDNSPLHF
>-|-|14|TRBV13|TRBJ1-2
TGTGCCAGCAGCTCCCGGGATCTACCTTATGGCTACACCTTC
CASSSRDLPYGYTF
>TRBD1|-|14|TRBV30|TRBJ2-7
TGTGCCTGGAGTGTGGACAGGGGGTTTAACGAGCAGTACTTC
CAWSVDRGFNEQYF
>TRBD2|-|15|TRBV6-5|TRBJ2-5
TGTGCCAGTTCGGGTAGCGGGGGGGCATGGGAGACCCAGTACTTC
CASSGSGGAWETQYF
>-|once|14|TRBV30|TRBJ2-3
TGTGCCTGGAGTGTAACAGCGCCGACAGATACGCAGTATTTT
CAWSVTAPTDTQYF
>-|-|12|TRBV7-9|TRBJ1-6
TGTGCCAGCAGCCTAGGAGTAGCACCCCTCCACTTT
CASSLGVAPLHF
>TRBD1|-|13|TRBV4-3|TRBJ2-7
TGCGCCAGCAGCCCGGGACAGCACTACGAGCAGTACTTC
CASSPGQHYEQYF
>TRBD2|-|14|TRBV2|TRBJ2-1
TGTGCCAGCAGTGCTAGCGGAGGTTACAATGAGCAGTTCTTC
CASSASGGYNEQFF
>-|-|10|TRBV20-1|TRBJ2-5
TGCAGTGCAGATGGAGAGACCCAGTACTTC
CSADGETQYF
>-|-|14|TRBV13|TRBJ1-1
TGTGCCAGCCTACTCGGCAGGGTGGGCACTGAAGCTTTCTTT
CASLLGRVGTEAFF
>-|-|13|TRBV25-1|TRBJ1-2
TGTGCCAGCAATATAAGGGAAGGGTATGGCTACACCTTC
CASNIREGYGYTF
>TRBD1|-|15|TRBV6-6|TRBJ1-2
TGTGCCAGCAGGGGGATTCGACAGGGGGCATATGGCTACACCTTC
CASRGIRQGAYGYTF
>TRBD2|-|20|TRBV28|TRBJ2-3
TGTGCCAGCAGTTTATCCCAACTAGCGGGAGTCAGTATCCGCACAGATACGCAGTATTTT
CASSLSQLAGVSIRTDTQYF
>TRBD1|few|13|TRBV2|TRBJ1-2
TGTGCCAGCCTATTGGGACAGCTGGATGGCTACACCTTC
CASLLGQLDGYTF
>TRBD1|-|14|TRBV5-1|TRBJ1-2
TGCGCCAGCAGCTCCGATGACAGGGCCCGTGGCTACACCTTC
CASSSDDRARGYTF
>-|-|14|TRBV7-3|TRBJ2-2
TGTGCCAGCAGCTTCGGGGTAAACACCGGGGAGCTGTTTTTT
CASSFGVNTGELFF
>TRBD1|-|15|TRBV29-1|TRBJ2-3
TGCAGCGTCCAAGGACAGGCCTCTAGCACAGATACGCAGTATTTT
CSVQGQASSTDTQYF
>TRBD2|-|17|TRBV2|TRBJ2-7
TGTGCCACCCAAGGGCCTAGCGTCGGGAGGGGGTCCTACGAGCAGTACTTC
CATQGPSVGRGSYEQYF
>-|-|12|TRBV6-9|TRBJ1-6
TGTGCCAGCAGTTTACAGGGTTCACCCCTCCACTTT
CASSLQGSPLHF